This T cell receptor beta chain was retrieved from a study of beta chain features in type 1 diabetes. Expressed TCRB transcripts were sequenced because the entire RNA isolate underwent reverse transcription. The table came from immunoSEQ multiplex PCR; TCRdb's copy has only in-frame clones and leaves some out. The data show some 900,000 clones, about 17% seen once. From germline, CDR1 is MGHDK and CDR2 SYGVNS. Trimming removed 6 bases from V and 1 base from J; junction bases left unmatched: 12. CDR3 length equals 17 residues. The sample comprised naive CD4+ T cells from blood. This clonotype originated in a young woman in good health. The V call is TRBV25-1, the J call TRBJ1-1; 9 bases are a match to TRBD1. The DNA of the CDR3 is TGTGCCAGCAGGGGGTTAGGGACAGGGAAAGCGAACACTGAAGCTTTCTTT. Amino acid sequence: CASRGLGTGKANTEAFF.